A selection of T cell receptor beta chains follows, all from one sample in a study of blood T cell repertoires in COVID-19. Assay used: immunoSEQ multiplex PCR; TCRdb lists only in-frame clones, some missing. Of under 55,000 clones listed, 90% are singletons. The specimen sequenced was peripheral blood. All receptors come from a human donor in a cohort sampled during active COVID-19. The CDR3 runs from the conserved cysteine through the conserved F or W. D genes are given only for firm matches. Not every row has a clone size; where given, it reads once, few, many or a size class.

>TRBJ2-7|TRBV6-1|-|-
TGTGCCAGCAGTGAAGCGGACAGCTCCTACGAGCAGTACTTC
CASSEADSSYEQYF
>TRBJ2-7|TRBV20-1|-|TRBD2
TGCAGTGCTAGTTTCGCTGGGACTAGCGGGATTTTGCTCGGCGAGCAGTACTTC
CSASFAGTSGILLGEQYF
>TRBJ1-1|TRBV2|-|TRBD1
TGTGCCAGCAGTGTAGGGACAGAAAACACTGAAGCTTTCTTT
CASSVGTENTEAFF
>TRBJ1-3|TRBV5-1|-|-
TGCGCCAGCAGCCAACGAGGGGGAACTAGCTCTGGAAACACCATATATTTT
CASSQRGGTSSGNTIYF
>TRBJ1-1|TRBV9|-|-
TGTGCCAGCAGCACAGACATAAACACTGAAGCTTTCTTT
CASSTDINTEAFF
>TRBJ2-3|TRBV27|-|TRBD2
TGTGCCACCAGAAAGACTAGCGGGACCACAGATACGCAGTATTTT
CATRKTSGTTDTQYF
>TRBJ2-3|TRBV2|-|-
TGTGCCAGCTTTCCTGACAGGTCGTCTAGCACAGATACGCAGTATTTT
CASFPDRSSSTDTQYF
>TRBJ2-1|TRBV7-2|medium-sized|-
TGTGCCAGCAGCAGAGTAGATGAGCAGTTCTTC
CASSRVDEQFF
>TRBJ2-1|TRBV28|-|-
TGTGCCAGCAGTTTCTTCTCGGGGAGATACAATGAGCAGTTCTTC
CASSFFSGRYNEQFF
>TRBJ2-7|TRBV7-2|-|TRBD2
TGTGCCAGCACCGCCCCGGGGGGGGTCTACGAGCAGTACTTC
CASTAPGGVYEQYF
>TRBJ2-2|TRBV7-6|-|TRBD2
TGTGCCAGCAGTCTAACGGGGGGTACCGCGAACACCGGGGAGCTGTTTTTT
CASSLTGGTANTGELFF
>TRBJ1-1|TRBV6-2/TRBV6-3|-|TRBD1
TGTGCCAGCAGTTCAGGGGGCGCCGGGAACACTGAAGCTTTCTTT
CASSSGGAGNTEAFF
>TRBJ1-4|TRBV7-9|-|-
TGTGCCAGCAGACCAAAGCGAGCAACTAATGAAAAACTGTTTTTT
CASRPKRATNEKLFF
>TRBJ2-1|TRBV11-3|-|TRBD2
TGTGCCAGCAGCCCGGGACTAGCGGGAGGCAATGAGCAGTTCTTC
CASSPGLAGGNEQFF
>TRBJ2-7|TRBV28|-|TRBD2
TGTGCCAGCACACTAGGGACTAGCGGGTACGAGCAGTACTTC
CASTLGTSGYEQYF
>TRBJ2-1|TRBV27|-|TRBD2
TGTGCCAGCACCCCAGTAGCGGGAAACAATGAGCAGTTCTTC
CASTPVAGNNEQFF
>TRBJ2-2|TRBV2|-|-
TGTGCCAGCAGTGGGAGGGACAGCTTCACCGGGGAGCTGTTTTTT
CASSGRDSFTGELFF
>TRBJ1-2|TRBV9|once|TRBD1
TGTGCCAGCAGCGTATTGGGACAGTTCGGCTACACCTTC
CASSVLGQFGYTF
>TRBJ2-7|TRBV30|-|-
TGTGCCTGGAGTGTTGCGACAGGACCAACCTACGAGCAGTACTTC
CAWSVATGPTYEQYF
>TRBJ2-1|TRBV6-4|-|-
TGTGCCAGCAGTAGTTCGGGGTCGGGATACAATGAGCAGTTCTTC
CASSSSGSGYNEQFF
>TRBJ2-3|TRBV3-1/TRBV3-2|-|-
TGTGCCAGCAACGGACTGGGTAATACGCAGTATTTT
CASNGLGNTQYF
>TRBJ2-3|TRBV11-3|once|-
TGTGCCAGCAGCTTAGCGCACGCGGATACGCAGTATTTT
CASSLAHADTQYF
>TRBJ2-2|TRBV5-1|-|TRBD1
TGCGCCAGCGAGACAGGGACAGGGCACACCGGGGAGCTGTTTTTT
CASETGTGHTGELFF
>TRBJ1-1|TRBV7-8|-|-
TGTGCCAGCAGCTTAGAAGTCGGGACTGAAGCTTTCTTT
CASSLEVGTEAFF
>TRBJ2-3|TRBV20-1|few|-
TGCAGTGCTGTCGGGGGAAGTACGCAGTATTTT
CSAVGGSTQYF
>TRBJ2-2|TRBV19|once|-
TGTGCCAGTAGTCTGGCCCGATTTAACACCGGGGAGCTGTTTTTT
CASSLARFNTGELFF
>TRBJ1-5|TRBV23-1|-|TRBD1
TGCGCCAGCAGTCCAGGGGGCAGAGGCAATCAGCCCCAGCATTTT
CASSPGGRGNQPQHF
>TRBJ2-5|TRBV10-2|-|TRBD2
TGCGCCAGCAGTGATGTGTCAGCGGGAGTCAGACAAGAGACCCAGTACTTC
CASSDVSAGVRQETQYF
>TRBJ2-1|TRBV27|-|TRBD2
TGTGCCAGCAGTTTATCGTCGGGACTAGTATGGGCTGAGCAGTTCTTC
CASSLSSGLVWAEQFF